The T cell receptor beta chain described here comes from a study of T cells after yellow fever vaccination. Via MiXCR, TCRdb re-called the 5' RACE reads, giving one row per CDR3 protein. The sample includes approximately 300,000 distinct CDR3 sequences, around 7% seen only once; the top ten take 15% to 20%. The table lists this clonotype with many counts. The V and J ends lost 0 bases and 7 bases respectively, with 1 base between them. The CDR3 consists of 10 residues. Germline V gene data show CDR1 as DFQATT and CDR2 as SNEGSKA (reference sequence). The sequence derives from a man younger than 35 who received the YFV17D yellow fever vaccine. The rearrangement uses TRBV20-1 and TRBJ2-1, with D uncertain. This specimen was PBMCs, taken around 45 days after the first yellow fever vaccination. Here the CDR3 DNA reads TGCAGTGCTAGAGATAATGAGCAGTTCTTC. Translating gives CSARDNEQFF.